This entry features one T cell receptor beta chain sequence. As yet, its antigen is unknown. Germline CDR1 and CDR2: SGHVS and FNYEAQ. Trimming took 4 bases from V and 4 from J; bases not matched to a gene: 6. The CDR3 sequence is 16 residues long. These data come from a study of cytomegalovirus exposure and HLA in healthy donors. Overall study findings and caveats: CMV antigen specificity was confirmed in vitro for three CMV-associated chains.

Primers for the PCR totalled 60 Vbeta and 13 Jbeta. Profiling relied on immunoSEQ multiplex PCR, and the TCRdb table lists in-frame clones only, not all of them. The sample has about 230,000 clones, 80% to 90% seen once. The receptor was derived from a woman between 18 and 29 years old in good health and CMV-seronegative. The rearrangement links TRBV7-6 to TRBJ1-3; 11 bases map to TRBD1. The sample consisted of PBMCs. The CDR3 nucleotides are TGTGCCAGCAGCTCTCCCGGGACAGGGGGAGGAAACACCATATATTTT. Its protein product is CASSSPGTGGGNTIYF.